This entry lists 7 T cell receptor beta chains sequenced from one sample in a study of metastatic and nonmetastatic thyroid tumors. Among the patients, none had received any treatment before thyroid surgery. TCRdb reprocessed the PCR reads using MiXCR. The sample includes approximately 84,000 clones, 14% to 15% of them seen just once. Sequencing input: blood. These receptors were taken from a female donor with papillary thyroid cancer or a benign thyroid nodule (not recorded which). Some clones in this sample may be carry-over from other donors' samples.

Many counts were recorded for this clone. J is TRBJ1-4 and V is TRBV10-2, with TRBD1 as a possible D gene (5 bases). The CDR3 is 13 amino acids. V was shortened by 7 bases and J by 0 bases, with 6 bases between the two germline ends. Per germline, CDR1 WSHSY and CDR2 SAAADI. The chain's CDR3 is CASTRATNEKLFF. Written as DNA, the CDR3 is TGCGCCAGCACCAGGGCAACTAATGAAAAACTGTTTTTT.

A few counts support this clone. A much larger clone differs from this one at a single base, so this may be a read error. The V gene is TRBV20-1, the J gene TRBJ1-6, with 9 bases matching TRBD1. Germline V lookup: CDR1 DFQATT, CDR2 SNEGSKA (reference sequence). This CDR3 has 15 amino acids. CDR3 DNA: TGCAGTTCTAGGGGGGGACAGGGCATAAATTCACCCCTCCACTTT. Translation gives CSSRGGQGINSPLHF.

This clone has ten or more counts. V and J are TRBV5-1 and TRBJ1-6; 9 bases fit TRBD1. Germline loops: CDR1 SGHRS, CDR2 YFSETQ. Germline trimming cut 0 bases from V and 5 bases from J; bases unmatched to any gene: 0. CDR3 size: 15 residues. For the CDR3, the DNA is TGCGCCAGCAGCTTGGGGGACAGGGATAATTCACCCCTCCACTTT. Translating it yields CASSLGDRDNSPLHF. Variable domain in full (rest from reference TRBV5-1 and TRBJ1-6): KAGVTQTPRYLIKTRGQQVTLSCSPISGHRSVSWYQQTPGQGLQFLFEYFSETQRNKGNFPGRFSGRQFSNSRSEMNVSTLELGDSALYLCASSLGDRDNSPLHFGNGTRLTVT.

This rearrangement joins TRBV5-4 to TRBJ1-4; D remains unclear. There are 15 residues in the CDR3. CDR1 SGHNT and CDR2 YYREEE come from the germline V gene (reference sequence). Trimming shortened V by 3 bases and J by 0 bases, and 9 bases separated the two germline ends. The CDR3 DNA follows: TGTGCCAGCAGCTGGGAGGGAGCAACTAATGAAAAACTGTTTTTT. It is translated as CASSWEGATNEKLFF. Complete variable domain (other parts from reference TRBV5-4 and TRBJ1-4): ETGVTQSPTHLIKTRGQQVTLRCSSQSGHNTVSWYQQALGQGPQFIFQYYREEENGRGNFPPRFSGLQFPNYSSELNVNALELDDSALYLCASSWEGATNEKLFFGSGTQLSVL.

This clone occurred many times. The same CDR3 also results from other DNA sequences found in this sample. This sequence joins TRBV28 and TRBJ2-1; D possibly matches TRBD1 or TRBD2 (5 bases each). The V gene's germline CDR1 is MDHEN and CDR2 SYDVKM. CDR3 length: 16 amino acids. Trimming took off 6 bases at V and 0 bases at J, with 15 bases between the two ends. The CDR3, as DNA: TGTGCCAGCAGCCTTTCTAGTGGGGGCTCCTACAATGAGCAGTTCTTC. As protein: CASSLSSGGSYNEQFF.

This clone was seen many times. The chain uses TRBV20-1 and TRBJ2-7, with D possibly being TRBD1 (5 bases). The CDR3 loop spans 14 amino acids. Germline CDR1 and CDR2: DFQATT and SNEGSKA (reference sequence). V was shortened by 1 base and J by 0 bases, with 10 bases between the two germline ends. CDR3 loop: CSARADRNSYEQYF. The DNA for the CDR3 is TGCAGTGCTAGAGCCGACAGAAACTCCTACGAGCAGTACTTC.

This clone was picked up many times. The chain combines TRBV6-2 or TRBV6-3 with TRBJ2-1, with D tentatively TRBD2 (6 bases). This CDR3 is 13 amino acids long. Germline lookup yields CDR1 MNHEY and CDR2 SVGEGT. Trimming pared 2 bases from V and 8 bases from J, leaving 10 bases between. The CDR3 DNA is TGTGCCAGCAGTTACCGGGGGACCGATGAGCAGTTCTTC. Translated: CASSYRGTDEQFF.